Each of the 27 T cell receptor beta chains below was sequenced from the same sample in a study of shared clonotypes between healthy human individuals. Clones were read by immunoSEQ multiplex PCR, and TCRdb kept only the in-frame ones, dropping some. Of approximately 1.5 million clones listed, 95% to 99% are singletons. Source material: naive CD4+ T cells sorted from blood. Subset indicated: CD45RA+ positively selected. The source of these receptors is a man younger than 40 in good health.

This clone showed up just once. The chain's CDR3 is CASSQATGGGYTF. The CDR3 DNA follows: TGTGCCAGCAGCCAGGCGACAGGAGGTGGCTACACCTTC. The rearrangement joins TRBV13 to TRBJ1-2, with a possible D match to TRBD1 (6 bases). The CDR3 extends over 13 amino acids. Germline loops: CDR1 PRHDT, CDR2 FYEKMQ (reference sequence). V dropped 5 bases and J dropped 7 bases, with 14 bases sitting between them. The whole variable domain, remainder taken from reference TRBV13 and TRBJ1-2, is AAGVIQSPRHLIKEKRETATLKCYPIPRHDTVYWYQQGPGQDPQFLISFYEKMQSDKGSIPDRFSAQQFSDYHSELNMSSLELGDSALYFCASSQATGGGYTFGSGTRLTVV.

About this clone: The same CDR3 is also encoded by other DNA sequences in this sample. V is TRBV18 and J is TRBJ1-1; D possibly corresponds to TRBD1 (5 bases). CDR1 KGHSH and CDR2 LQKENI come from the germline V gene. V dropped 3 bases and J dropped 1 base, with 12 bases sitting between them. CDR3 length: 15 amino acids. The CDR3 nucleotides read TGTGCCAGCTCACCCCGGGAGGGGAAGAACACTGAAGCTTTCTTT. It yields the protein CASSPREGKNTEAFF.

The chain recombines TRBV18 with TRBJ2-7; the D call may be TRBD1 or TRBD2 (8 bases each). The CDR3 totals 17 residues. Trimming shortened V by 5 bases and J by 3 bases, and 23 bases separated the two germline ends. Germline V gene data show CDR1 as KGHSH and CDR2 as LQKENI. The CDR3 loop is CASSKQHSGTGLYEQYF. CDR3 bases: TGTGCCAGCTCAAAGCAGCATAGCGGGACAGGCCTCTACGAGCAGTACTTC.

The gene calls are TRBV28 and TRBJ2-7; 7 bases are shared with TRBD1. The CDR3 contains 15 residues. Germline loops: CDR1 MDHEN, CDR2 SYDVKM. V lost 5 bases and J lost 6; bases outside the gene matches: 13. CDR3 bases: TGTGCCAGCAGTCGTAGACAGGGTTTCCCCCTCGAGCAGTACTTC. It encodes CASSRRQGFPLEQYF. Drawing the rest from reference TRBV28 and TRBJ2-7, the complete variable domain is DVKVTQSSRYLVKRTGEKVFLECVQDMDHENMFWYRQDPGLGLRLIYFSYDVKMKEKGDIPEGYSVSREKKERFSLILESASTNQTSMYLCASSRRQGFPLEQYFGPGTRLTVT.

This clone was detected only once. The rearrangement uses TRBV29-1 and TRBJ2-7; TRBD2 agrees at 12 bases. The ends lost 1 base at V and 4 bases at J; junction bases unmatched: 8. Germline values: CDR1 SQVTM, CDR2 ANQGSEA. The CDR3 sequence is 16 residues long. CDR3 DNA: TGCAGCGTTGAAGGAAGGACTAGCGGGAACAGGTACGAGCAGTACTTC. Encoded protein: CSVEGRTSGNRYEQYF.

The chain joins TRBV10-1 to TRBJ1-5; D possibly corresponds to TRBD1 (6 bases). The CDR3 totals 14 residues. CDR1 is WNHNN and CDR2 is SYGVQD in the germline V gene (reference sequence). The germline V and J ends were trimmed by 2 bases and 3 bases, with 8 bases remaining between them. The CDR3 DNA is TGCGCCAGCAGTGAGGGGGGCCCCAATCAGCCCCAGCATTTT. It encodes CASSEGGPNQPQHF.

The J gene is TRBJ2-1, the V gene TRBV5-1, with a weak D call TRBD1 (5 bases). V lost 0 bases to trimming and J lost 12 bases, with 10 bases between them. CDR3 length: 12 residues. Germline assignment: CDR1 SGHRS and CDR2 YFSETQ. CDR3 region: CASSLEGKAQFF. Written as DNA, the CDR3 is TGCGCCAGCAGCTTGGAGGGGAAAGCGCAGTTCTTC.

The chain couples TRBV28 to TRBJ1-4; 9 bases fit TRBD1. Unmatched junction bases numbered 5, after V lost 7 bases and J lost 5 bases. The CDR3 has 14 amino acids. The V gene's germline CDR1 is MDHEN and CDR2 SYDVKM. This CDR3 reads CASTTGQGNEKLFF. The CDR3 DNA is TGTGCCAGCACTACAGGACAGGGGAATGAAAAACTGTTTTTT.

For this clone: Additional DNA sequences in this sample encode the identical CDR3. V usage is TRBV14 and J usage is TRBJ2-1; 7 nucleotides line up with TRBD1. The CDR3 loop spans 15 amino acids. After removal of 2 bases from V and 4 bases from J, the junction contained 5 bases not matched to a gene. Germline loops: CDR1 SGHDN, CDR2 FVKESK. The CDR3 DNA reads TGTGCCAGCAGCCAACTTGGGACAGTTTACAATGAGCAGTTCTTC. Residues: CASSQLGTVYNEQFF.

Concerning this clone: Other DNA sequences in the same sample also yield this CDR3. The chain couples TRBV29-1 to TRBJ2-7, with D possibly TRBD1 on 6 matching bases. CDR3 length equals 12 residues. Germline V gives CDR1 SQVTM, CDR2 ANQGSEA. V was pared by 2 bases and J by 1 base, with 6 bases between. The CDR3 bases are TGCAGCGTTGAAAGGGGGTCCTACGAGCAGTACTTC. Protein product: CSVERGSYEQYF.

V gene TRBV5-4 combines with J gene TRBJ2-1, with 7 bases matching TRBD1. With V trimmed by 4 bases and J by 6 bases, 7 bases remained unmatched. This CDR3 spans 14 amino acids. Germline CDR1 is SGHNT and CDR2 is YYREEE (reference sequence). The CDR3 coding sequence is TGTGCCAGCAGCGACACGGGACAGACCAATGAGCAGTTCTTC. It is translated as CASSDTGQTNEQFF. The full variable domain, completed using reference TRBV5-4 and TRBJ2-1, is ETGVTQSPTHLIKTRGQQVTLRCSSQSGHNTVSWYQQALGQGPQFIFQYYREEENGRGNFPPRFSGLQFPNYSSELNVNALELDDSALYLCASSDTGQTNEQFFGPGTRLTVL.

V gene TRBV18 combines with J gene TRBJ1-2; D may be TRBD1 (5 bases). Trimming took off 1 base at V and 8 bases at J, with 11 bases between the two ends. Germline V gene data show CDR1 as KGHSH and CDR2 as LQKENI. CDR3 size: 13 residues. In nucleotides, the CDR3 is TGTGCCAGCTCACCACTGGGGACGTGGGGCTACACCTTC. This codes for CASSPLGTWGYTF.

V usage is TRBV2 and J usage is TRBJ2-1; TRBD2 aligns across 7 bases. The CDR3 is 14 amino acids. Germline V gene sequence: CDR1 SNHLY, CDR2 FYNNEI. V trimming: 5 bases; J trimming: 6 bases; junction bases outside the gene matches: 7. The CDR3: CASSRLASRNEQFF. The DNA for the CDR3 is TGTGCCAGCAGTCGACTAGCTTCTCGCAATGAGCAGTTCTTC.

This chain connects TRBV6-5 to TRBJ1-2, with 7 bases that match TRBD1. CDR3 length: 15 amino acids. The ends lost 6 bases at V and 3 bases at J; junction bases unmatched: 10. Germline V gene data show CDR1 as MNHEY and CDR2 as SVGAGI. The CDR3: CASSSGQIRHYGYTF. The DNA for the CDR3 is TGTGCCAGCAGCTCGGGACAGATACGACACTATGGCTACACCTTC.

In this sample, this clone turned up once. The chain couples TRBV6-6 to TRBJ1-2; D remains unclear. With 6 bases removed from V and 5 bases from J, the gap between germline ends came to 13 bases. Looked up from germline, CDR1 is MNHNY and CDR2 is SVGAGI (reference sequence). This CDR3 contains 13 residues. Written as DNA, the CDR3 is TGTGCCAGCAGCCTCCTCCTCTCATATGGCTACACCTTC. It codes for CASSLLLSYGYTF.

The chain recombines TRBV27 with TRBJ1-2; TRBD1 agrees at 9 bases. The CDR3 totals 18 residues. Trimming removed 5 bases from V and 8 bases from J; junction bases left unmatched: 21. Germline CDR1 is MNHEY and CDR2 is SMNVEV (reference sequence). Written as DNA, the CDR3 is TGTGCCAGCAGTCAGAGGGGGGGGCGAGGGACAGGGTTTTTCGGCTACACCTTC. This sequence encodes CASSQRGGRGTGFFGYTF.

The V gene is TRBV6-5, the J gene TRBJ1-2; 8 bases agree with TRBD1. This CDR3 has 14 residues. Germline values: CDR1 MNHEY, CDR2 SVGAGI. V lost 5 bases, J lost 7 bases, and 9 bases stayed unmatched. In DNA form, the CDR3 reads TGTGCCAGCAGTCCCAGGGGGCTAACGGGTGGCTACACCTTC. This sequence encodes CASSPRGLTGGYTF.

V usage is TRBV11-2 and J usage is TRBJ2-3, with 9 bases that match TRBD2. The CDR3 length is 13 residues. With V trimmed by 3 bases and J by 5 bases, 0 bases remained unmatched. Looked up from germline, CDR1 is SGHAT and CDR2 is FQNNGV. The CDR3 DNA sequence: TGTGCCAGCAGCTTGACTAGCGGAGATACGCAGTATTTT. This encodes CASSLTSGDTQYF.

This CDR3 is CASSPLAGAVSNEQFF. As DNA, the CDR3 is TGCGCCAGCAGCCCATTAGCGGGAGCTGTTTCTAATGAGCAGTTCTTC. The chain employs TRBV5-1 and TRBJ2-1, with 9 bases fitting TRBD2. The CDR3 has 16 amino acids. CDR1 is SGHRS, CDR2 YFSETQ, per germline. V lost 4 bases to trimming and J lost 7 bases; unmatched junction nucleotides: 12.

CDR3 in DNA: TGCGCCAGCAGCTTGAGGGGCAGGCCGAACACTGAAGCTTTCTTT. Translated: CASSLRGRPNTEAFF. The V and J genes are TRBV4-1 and TRBJ1-1; perhaps TRBD1 as D (5 bases). Germline-derived CDR1 and CDR2 are MGHRA and YSYEKL. V was shortened by 5 bases and J by 1 base, with 14 bases between the two germline ends. The CDR3 consists of 15 residues.

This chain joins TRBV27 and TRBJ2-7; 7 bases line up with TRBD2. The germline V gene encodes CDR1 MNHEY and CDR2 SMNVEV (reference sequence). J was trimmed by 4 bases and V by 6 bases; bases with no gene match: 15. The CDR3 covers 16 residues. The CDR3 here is CASSVKELAKPYEQYF. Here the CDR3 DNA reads TGTGCCAGCAGCGTAAAGGAACTAGCGAAACCTTACGAGCAGTACTTC.

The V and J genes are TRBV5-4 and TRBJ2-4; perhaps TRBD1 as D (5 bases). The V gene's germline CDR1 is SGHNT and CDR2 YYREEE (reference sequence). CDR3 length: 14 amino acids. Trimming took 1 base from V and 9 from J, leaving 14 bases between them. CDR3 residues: CASSLISERGIQYF. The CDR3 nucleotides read TGTGCCAGCAGCTTGATCTCGGAAAGGGGCATTCAGTACTTC.

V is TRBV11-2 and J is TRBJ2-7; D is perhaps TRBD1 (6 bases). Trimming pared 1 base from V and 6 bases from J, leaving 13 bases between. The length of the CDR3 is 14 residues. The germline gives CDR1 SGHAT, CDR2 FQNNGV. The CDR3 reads CASSLAGEGLEQYF. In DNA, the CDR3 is TGTGCCAGCAGCTTAGCAGGGGAAGGACTCGAGCAGTACTTC.

The CDR3 region is CASTQTELQPQHF. The CDR3 nucleotides read TGTGCCAGCACCCAAACAGAATTACAGCCCCAGCATTTT. The chain links TRBV7-9 to TRBJ1-5; D unresolved. Per the germline V gene, CDR1 is SEHNR and CDR2 is FQNEAQ (reference sequence). The CDR3 length is 13 residues. V lost 7 bases, J lost 7 bases, and 14 bases lay in between.

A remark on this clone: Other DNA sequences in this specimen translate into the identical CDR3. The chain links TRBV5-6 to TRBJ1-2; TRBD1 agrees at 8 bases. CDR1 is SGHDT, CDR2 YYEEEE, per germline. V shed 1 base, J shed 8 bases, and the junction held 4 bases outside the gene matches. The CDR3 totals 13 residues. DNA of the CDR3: TGTGCCAGCAGCTTGCGACAGGGGATAGGCTACACCTTC. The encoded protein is CASSLRQGIGYTF.

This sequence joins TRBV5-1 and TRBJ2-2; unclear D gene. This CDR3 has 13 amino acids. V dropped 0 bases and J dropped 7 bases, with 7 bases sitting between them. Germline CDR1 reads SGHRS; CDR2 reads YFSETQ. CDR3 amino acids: CASSLVEGGELFF. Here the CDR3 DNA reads TGCGCCAGCAGCTTGGTCGAAGGCGGGGAGCTGTTTTTT.

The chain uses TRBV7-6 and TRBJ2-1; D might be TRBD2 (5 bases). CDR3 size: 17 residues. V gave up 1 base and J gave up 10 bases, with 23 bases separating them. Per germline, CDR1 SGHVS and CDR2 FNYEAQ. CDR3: CASSLVYRGRRGWEQFF. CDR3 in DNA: TGTGCCAGCAGCTTAGTCTACCGGGGTCGTAGAGGGTGGGAGCAGTTCTTC.